These 18 T cell receptor beta chains were sequenced from one sample in a study of cytomegalovirus exposure and HLA in healthy donors. The PCR used 60 Vbeta and 13 Jbeta primers. Assay: immunoSEQ multiplex PCR; the TCRdb copy retains only in-frame clones and omits some. The sample holds 65,000 to 80,000 clones, nearly 80% seen once. The specimen was PBMCs. These receptors all stem from a woman between 40 and 50 years old in good health and CMV-seropositive.

The chain couples TRBV28 to TRBJ1-4; a weak D match, TRBD1 (5 bases). CDR1 is MDHEN and CDR2 is SYDVKM in the germline V gene. V was trimmed by 3 bases and J by 0 bases, leaving 11 bases between them. CDR3 length equals 16 residues. This CDR3 reads CASSFWGVATNEKLFF. The CDR3 region has the DNA TGTGCCAGCAGTTTTTGGGGGGTTGCAACTAATGAAAAACTGTTTTTT. The full variable domain, its missing parts supplied by reference TRBV28 and TRBJ1-4, is DVKVTQSSRYLVKRTGEKVFLECVQDMDHENMFWYRQDPGLGLRLIYFSYDVKMKEKGDIPEGYSVSREKKERFSLILESASTNQTSMYLCASSFWGVATNEKLFFGSGTQLSVL.

The chain has TRBV6-1 and TRBJ2-5, with TRBD1 identical over 9 bases. The end of the DNA is better explained by TRBJ2-7, so the J call may be wrong. Germline CDR1 and CDR2: MNHNS and SASEGT. There are 13 residues in the CDR3. The CDR3 reads CASSEGTGFEQYF. In DNA form, the CDR3 reads TGTGCCAGCAGTGAGGGGACAGGGTTCGAGCAGTACTTC.

Only one count was recorded for this clone. The rearrangement joins TRBV2 to TRBJ1-2, with unresolved D. Germline lookup yields CDR1 SNHLY and CDR2 FYNNEI. The CDR3 spans 10 residues. V gave up 7 bases and J gave up 6 bases, with 6 bases separating them. The DNA for the CDR3 is TGTGCCAGCAATCGTAATGGCTACACCTTC. It translates to CASNRNGYTF.

The V and J genes are TRBV18 and TRBJ2-7; 9 nucleotides align to TRBD1. The CDR3 is 13 amino acids. V shed 5 bases, J shed 6 bases, and the junction held 5 bases outside the gene matches. CDR1 and CDR2 from the germline V gene are KGHSH and LQKENI. The CDR3 spells CASSGDRAAEQYF. CDR3 in DNA: TGTGCCAGCTCAGGGGACAGGGCAGCCGAGCAGTACTTC.

The rearrangement uses TRBV6-5 and TRBJ2-3; no firm D call. Trimming cost V 7 bases and J 10 bases, with 6 bases left between them. The CDR3 is made up of 9 amino acids. CDR1 is MNHEY, CDR2 SVGAGI, per germline. The CDR3 DNA follows: TGTGCCAGCAACAGAGCGCAGTATTTT. Translating gives CASNRAQYF.

The V call is TRBV10-2, the J call TRBJ1-1, with D possibly being TRBD1 (5 bases). V lost 3 bases, J lost 4 bases, and 9 bases lay in between. CDR1 WSHSY and CDR2 SAAADI come from the germline V gene. CDR3 length equals 13 residues. The CDR3 protein is CASSEQVVTEAFF. CDR3 nucleotides: TGCGCCAGCAGTGAACAGGTGGTCACTGAAGCTTTCTTT.

The chain couples TRBV10-3 to TRBJ1-4; D uncertain. CDR1 ENHRY and CDR2 SYGVKD come from the germline V gene. Trimming stripped 6 bases from V and 4 bases from J, with 9 bases between. The CDR3 is 13 residues long. The CDR3 nucleotides read TGTGCCATCAGGGGAGACGGTAATGAAAAACTGTTTTTT. Translating it yields CAIRGDGNEKLFF.

V is TRBV9 and J is TRBJ1-2, with D possibly TRBD1 on 5 matching bases. In germline, CDR1 is SGDLS, CDR2 YYNGEE. The CDR3 consists of 13 residues. V was pared by 4 bases and J by 1 base, with 8 bases between. The DNA of the CDR3 is TGTGCCAGCAGCCTCAGGGTTAACTATGGCTACACCTTC. Amino acid sequence: CASSLRVNYGYTF.

As concerns this clone: The sample carries other DNA sequences with the same CDR3. The chain joins TRBV5-5 to TRBJ1-1, with unresolved D. The CDR3 totals 13 residues. The V gene lost 1 base and the J gene lost 3 bases, with 7 bases spanning the gap. Germline V gene data show CDR1 as SGHKS and CDR2 as YYEKEE (reference sequence). This chain's CDR3 is CASSLRGDTEAFF. In nucleotides, the CDR3 is TGTGCCAGCAGCTTGCGGGGAGACACTGAAGCTTTCTTT.

The chain uses TRBV11-2 and TRBJ1-3; D possibly corresponds to TRBD1 (5 bases). Germline CDR1 reads SGHAT; CDR2 reads FQNNGV. The CDR3 extends over 15 amino acids. The V end lost 4 bases, the J end lost 1 base, and 11 bases lay between the germline ends. The DNA of the CDR3 is TGTGCCAGCAGCTCCCGGGGGGGGTCTGGAAACACCATATATTTT. Residues: CASSSRGGSGNTIYF. Complete variable domain (other parts from reference TRBV11-2 and TRBJ1-3): EAGVAQSPRYKIIEKRQSVAFWCNPISGHATLYWYQQILGQGPKLLIQFQNNGVVDDSQLPKDRFSAERLKGVDSTLKIQPAKLEDSAVYLCASSSRGGSGNTIYFGEGSWLTVV.

The chain is built from TRBV30 and TRBJ2-2, with a tentative D call TRBD1 (5 bases). V lost 0 bases and J lost 3, with 8 bases in between. Germline assignment: CDR1 GTSNPN and CDR2 SVGIG (reference sequence). CDR3 size: 14 residues. CDR3 sequence: CAWSVDTYTGELFF. DNA for the CDR3: TGTGCCTGGAGTGTGGACACTTACACCGGGGAGCTGTTTTTT.

The chain couples TRBV19 to TRBJ1-4; TRBD1 might be the D (6 bases). CDR1 is LNHDA and CDR2 is SQIVND in the germline V gene (reference sequence). V dropped 3 bases and J dropped 4 bases, with 12 bases sitting between them. This CDR3 is built from 15 residues. This CDR3 is CASSIGQLDNEKLFF. CDR3 DNA: TGTGCCAGTAGTATTGGACAGCTAGATAATGAAAAACTGTTTTTT.

This clone was detected once. The genes are TRBV11-2 and TRBJ2-7; D may be TRBD2 (7 bases). In germline, CDR1 is SGHAT, CDR2 FQNNGV. Deletions cut 1 base from V and 9 bases from J, with 16 bases between. The CDR3 contains 14 residues. CDR3 coding DNA: TGTGCCAGCAGCTTAGCGGGGGGCCCCGGTTGGCAGTACTTC. Its translation: CASSLAGGPGWQYF.

The chain is built from TRBV11-2 and TRBJ2-2, with D possibly TRBD1 on 5 matching bases. The CDR3 sequence is 15 residues long. The ends were cut back, 4 bases at V and 2 bases at J, with 11 bases in the middle. From germline, CDR1 is SGHAT and CDR2 FQNNGV. The CDR3 here is CASSSLQGNTGELFF. The CDR3 coding sequence is TGTGCCAGCAGCTCACTCCAGGGAAACACCGGGGAGCTGTTTTTT.

This clone was observed a few times. CDR3 DNA sequence: TGTGCCAGCAGCTCCGGACAGGGGGCCAATGAAGCTTTCTTT. Translating gives CASSSGQGANEAFF. This chain connects TRBV7-2 to TRBJ1-1; 11 bases line up with TRBD1. J gave up 7 bases and V 4 bases, and 5 bases lay outside the gene matches. This CDR3 comprises 14 residues. Germline loops: CDR1 SGHTA, CDR2 FQGNSA.

This chain joins TRBV25-1 and TRBJ2-6; 10 bases are a match to TRBD1. The CDR3 length is 17 residues. Unmatched junction bases numbered 9, after V lost 6 bases and J lost 4 bases. CDR1 is MGHDK, CDR2 SYGVNS, per germline. CDR3 nucleotides: TGTGCCAGCAGGGGGACAGGGGATCTGCGAGGGGCCAACGTCCTGACTTTC. Translated: CASRGTGDLRGANVLTF.

This chain connects TRBV2 to TRBJ2-5; 8 bases are a match to TRBD2. Trimming removed 7 bases from V and 2 bases from J; junction bases left unmatched: 6. Germline CDR1 is SNHLY and CDR2 is FYNNEI. The CDR3 consists of 14 residues. CDR3 DNA sequence: TGTGCCAGCATTCTTAGCGGGGCACAAGAGACCCAGTACTTC. Translation: CASILSGAQETQYF.

The chain uses TRBV6-6 and TRBJ1-2, with 8 bases identical to TRBD1. The J segment lost 8 bases and the V segment lost 5 bases, leaving 7 bases of the junction unmatched. The CDR3 contains 13 residues. Germline V gene data show CDR1 as MNHNY and CDR2 as SVGAGI (reference sequence). The CDR3 loop is CASSDPGGGGYTF. The CDR3 nucleotides read TGTGCCAGCAGTGATCCAGGGGGCGGAGGCTACACCTTC.